This T cell receptor (beta chain) appears in the sequencing data of a study of monozygotic twins with inflammatory bowel disease. Study-level results: IBD patients had lower TCRbeta diversity (inverse Simpson) than healthy co-twins.

UMIs incorporating a 6-nucleotide sample barcode were appended by means of template switching. Reanalyzing the 5' RACE reads, TCRdb keeps one entry per CDR3 protein, without DNA. The listing records about 99,000 distinct CDR3 sequences. CDR1 is KGHDR, CDR2 SFDVKD, per germline. The CDR3 runs to 14 residues. In the case of this clonotype: Its matching antigen is unknown.

This sequence joins TRBV24-1 and TRBJ2-5; TCRdb's D gene call, TRBD2, goes unchecked for lack of DNA. The material sequenced was blood. The sequence derives from a human donor with ulcerative colitis or Crohn's disease, or a healthy co-twin of an affected twin (not recorded which). The CDR3 sequence is CANGLASPSETQYF.